Presented here are 30 T cell receptor beta chains from one specimen sequenced in a study of blood T cell repertoires in COVID-19. The protocol was immunoSEQ multiplex PCR, while the TCRdb copy is restricted to in-frame clones and leaves out a portion. This table has about 250,000 clones, 83% appearing once. The material sequenced was peripheral blood. These receptors all stem from a human donor in a cohort sampled during active COVID-19.

This chain joins TRBV28 and TRBJ1-2; 8 bases agree with TRBD1. The CDR3 sequence is 14 residues long. The ends lost 6 bases at V and 7 bases at J; junction bases unmatched: 10. The germline CDR1 and CDR2 sequences are MDHEN and SYDVKM. The chain's CDR3 is CASRFTGGRVGYTF. The CDR3 bases are TGTGCCAGCAGATTTACAGGGGGTAGAGTTGGCTACACCTTC.

The rearrangement joins TRBV15 to TRBJ2-5; 11 positions agree with TRBD1. Unmatched junction bases numbered 4, after V lost 1 base and J lost 3 bases. Germline values: CDR1 LNHNV, CDR2 YYDKDF (reference sequence). CDR3 length equals 16 residues. The CDR3, as DNA: TGTGCCACCAGCAGAGTAGGGACAGGGGGAAAAGAGACCCAGTACTTC. It specifies CATSRVGTGGKETQYF.

This sequence joins TRBV4-1 and TRBJ2-7, with a possible D match to TRBD2 (6 bases). The V end lost 0 bases, the J end lost 3 bases, and 18 bases lay between the germline ends. In germline, CDR1 is MGHRA, CDR2 YSYEKL. This CDR3 has 17 amino acids. DNA of the CDR3: TGCGCCAGCAGCCAAGATGCCGTTAGCGGAAACTACTACGAGCAGTACTTC. Residues: CASSQDAVSGNYYEQYF.

The V and J genes are TRBV28 and TRBJ2-2; D is ambiguous. Germline values: CDR1 MDHEN, CDR2 SYDVKM. The CDR3 has 14 amino acids. V shed 8 bases and J shed 0 bases, with 10 bases lying between them. The CDR3 nucleotides read TGTGCCAGCTATGACATAGCGAACACCGGGGAGCTGTTTTTT. Its protein product is CASYDIANTGELFF.

This clone was observed once. This sequence joins TRBV30 and TRBJ1-6; the D gene is possibly TRBD1 (5 bases). V lost 1 base and J lost 3, with 16 bases in between. This CDR3 contains 17 residues. Germline-derived CDR1 and CDR2 are GTSNPN and SVGIG (reference sequence). This CDR3 is CAWSAPPPGGYNSPLHF. Written as DNA, the CDR3 is TGTGCCTGGAGTGCCCCCCCTCCGGGGGGCTATAATTCACCCCTCCACTTT.

This chain connects TRBV27 to TRBJ2-5; the D gene is possibly TRBD2 (5 bases). From germline, CDR1 is MNHEY and CDR2 SMNVEV (reference sequence). V was shortened by 1 base and J by 4 bases, with 7 bases between the two germline ends. This CDR3 spans 13 amino acids. CDR3 residues: CASSLFGGETQYF. CDR3 sequence (DNA): TGTGCCAGCAGTTTATTCGGAGGAGAGACCCAGTACTTC.

This clone was seen only a few times. The CDR3 is CASSRGPGQGDTGELFF. DNA for the CDR3: TGTGCCAGTAGTCGAGGCCCGGGACAGGGTGACACCGGGGAGCTGTTTTTT. This rearrangement joins TRBV19 to TRBJ2-2; the match to TRBD1 covers 9 bases. J was trimmed by 3 bases and V by 5 bases; bases with no gene match: 10. CDR3 length: 17 residues. The germline CDR1 and CDR2 sequences are LNHDA and SQIVND (reference sequence). The whole variable domain, remainder taken from reference TRBV19 and TRBJ2-2, is DGGITQSPKYLFRKEGQNVTLSCEQNLNHDAMYWYRQDPGQGLRLIYYSQIVNDFQKGDIAEGYSVSREKKESFPLTVTSAQKNPTAFYLCASSRGPGQGDTGELFFGEGSRLTVL.

The CDR3, as DNA: TGTGCCAGCAGCTTATCGGGGACGGGGGCTGAAGCTTTCTTT. Amino acid sequence: CASSLSGTGAEAFF. V is TRBV7-3 and J is TRBJ1-1; D may be TRBD1 (5 bases). V lost 2 bases to trimming and J lost 6 bases, with 13 bases between them. The V gene's germline CDR1 is SGHTA and CDR2 FQGTGA. This CDR3 is built from 14 residues.

CDR3 coding DNA: TGTGCCATCAGGAGACAAGACACCGGGGAGCTGTTTTTT. This encodes CAIRRQDTGELFF. V is TRBV10-3 and J is TRBJ2-2; D is unclear. This CDR3 has 13 residues. CDR1 and CDR2 (germline): ENHRY, SYGVKD. The V gene lost 6 bases and the J gene lost 3 bases, with 8 bases spanning the gap.

This clone has only a few counts. The chain recombines TRBV5-1 with TRBJ2-7; 12 positions agree with TRBD2. Germline V lookup: CDR1 SGHRS, CDR2 YFSETQ. The CDR3 spans 18 residues. The ends lost 0 bases at V and 6 bases at J; junction bases unmatched: 13. The CDR3 is CASSLVGGLAGLWVEQYF. CDR3 nucleotides: TGCGCCAGCAGCTTGGTTGGGGGACTAGCGGGTCTCTGGGTCGAGCAGTACTTC. The full variable domain, rest sourced from reference TRBV5-1 and TRBJ2-7, is KAGVTQTPRYLIKTRGQQVTLSCSPISGHRSVSWYQQTPGQGLQFLFEYFSETQRNKGNFPGRFSGRQFSNSRSEMNVSTLELGDSALYLCASSLVGGLAGLWVEQYFGPGTRLTVT.

This sequence joins TRBV6-2 or TRBV6-3 and TRBJ2-7; D gene unclear. This CDR3 is built from 12 residues. Trimming removed 5 bases from V and 7 bases from J, with 12 bases in between. Germline CDR1 and CDR2: MNHEY and SVGEGT. The CDR3 nucleotides are TGTGCCAGCAGTCAAAGACAAAGTGAGCAGTACTTC. This sequence encodes CASSQRQSEQYF.

This clone was recorded only once. The rearrangement links TRBV14 to TRBJ2-4; 8 bases agree with TRBD1. Germline V lookup: CDR1 SGHDN, CDR2 FVKESK. The CDR3 contains 12 residues. V shed 4 bases, J shed 7 bases, and the junction held 0 bases outside the gene matches. The CDR3 loop reads CASSRDRNIQYF. The CDR3 nucleotides are TGTGCCAGCAGCCGGGACAGGAACATTCAGTACTTC.

This clone was seen a few times. V and J are TRBV4-1 and TRBJ2-1, with 10 bases identical to TRBD2. CDR3 length: 19 amino acids. Germline V lookup: CDR1 MGHRA, CDR2 YSYEKL. V shed 6 bases, J shed 0 bases, and the junction held 14 bases outside the gene matches. In DNA, the CDR3 is TGCGCCAGCAGTCTCCGAGAGGGGACTAGCGCGAGCTCCTACAATGAGCAGTTCTTC. Translation gives CASSLREGTSASSYNEQFF.

The rearrangement uses TRBV3-1 (or the pseudogene TRBV3-2) and TRBJ2-7; 10 nucleotides agree with TRBD2. With V trimmed by 6 bases and J by 7 bases, 12 bases remained unmatched. Germline assignment: CDR1 LGHDT and CDR2 YNNKEL (reference sequence). The CDR3 sequence is 15 residues long. CDR3 in DNA: TGTGCCAGCAGTCCTACCGGGACTAGCGTATCAGAGCAGTACTTC. Protein product: CASSPTGTSVSEQYF.

This sequence joins TRBV6-5 and TRBJ2-5; tentative D call: TRBD1 (6 bases). The CDR3 runs 14 residues. V was trimmed by 2 bases and J by 2 bases, leaving 9 bases between them. The germline CDR1 and CDR2 sequences are MNHEY and SVGAGI. CDR3 coding DNA: TGTGCCAGCAGTTACGGGACACCACAAGAGACCCAGTACTTC. It specifies CASSYGTPQETQYF.

There are many counts of this clone. The chain employs TRBV11-2 and TRBJ2-1, with D possibly matching TRBD1 (5 bases). Trimming took 5 bases from V and 6 from J, leaving 14 bases between them. Germline CDR1 SGHAT, CDR2 FQNNGV. CDR3 length: 14 residues. The CDR3 region is CASSRLKGINEQFF. Written as DNA, the CDR3 is TGTGCCAGCAGCCGCTTGAAGGGGATCAATGAGCAGTTCTTC.

This clone was seen only once. V usage is TRBV5-6 and J usage is TRBJ2-5, with 11 bases fitting TRBD2. The CDR3 is 17 amino acids. In germline, CDR1 is SGHDT, CDR2 YYEEEE. With 0 bases clipped from V and 0 bases from J, the junction kept 4 bases outside the gene matches. In DNA, the CDR3 is TGTGCCAGCAGCTTGGTTTCTAGCGGGGGGTACCAAGAGACCCAGTACTTC. As protein: CASSLVSSGGYQETQYF.

The chain is built from TRBV7-9 and TRBJ2-5, with TRBD2 matching over 10 bases. The CDR3 loop spans 19 amino acids. The trim removed 1 base at V and 5 bases at J, leaving 16 bases unmatched. Per germline, CDR1 SEHNR and CDR2 FQNEAQ (reference sequence). In nucleotides, the CDR3 is TGTGCCAGCAGCTTAGAAGGCCGGGCTAGCGGGGGATTCTACGAGACCCAGTACTTC. Encoded protein: CASSLEGRASGGFYETQYF.

In its sample, this clone was seen once. The V call is TRBV19, the J call TRBJ1-3; D is unclear. V was trimmed by 3 bases and J by 0 bases, leaving 12 bases between them. This CDR3 has 16 residues. From germline, CDR1 is LNHDA and CDR2 SQIVND (reference sequence). The DNA of the CDR3 is TGTGCCAGTAGTATCATGGCAGACTCCTCTGGAAACACCATATATTTT. It is translated as CASSIMADSSGNTIYF. The whole variable domain, filled in from reference TRBV19 and TRBJ1-3, reads DGGITQSPKYLFRKEGQNVTLSCEQNLNHDAMYWYRQDPGQGLRLIYYSQIVNDFQKGDIAEGYSVSREKKESFPLTVTSAQKNPTAFYLCASSIMADSSGNTIYFGEGSWLTVV.

The chain joins TRBV5-6 to TRBJ2-5; 8 bases map to TRBD2. V gave up 2 bases and J gave up 4 bases; unmatched junction bases: 4. CDR3 length equals 14 residues. The germline V gene encodes CDR1 SGHDT and CDR2 YYEEEE. CDR3 sequence reads: CASSFGAGGETQYF. The CDR3 coding sequence is TGTGCCAGCAGCTTTGGGGCGGGAGGAGAGACCCAGTACTTC.

This clone was seen only once. This chain joins TRBV28 and TRBJ2-3; a weak D match, TRBD1 (6 bases). There are 17 residues in the CDR3. CDR1 and CDR2 (germline): MDHEN, SYDVKM. V was shortened by 4 bases and J by 4 bases, with 21 bases between the two germline ends. CDR3 coding DNA: TGTGCCAGCAGTTCTCTGGAAACAGGGATAGGGGCAGATACGCAGTATTTT. The encoded protein is CASSSLETGIGADTQYF.

The CDR3 DNA follows: TGTGCCAGCAGTGAACTAGGGAGGGATGAAAAACTGTTTTTT. As protein: CASSELGRDEKLFF. The chain combines TRBV6-1 with TRBJ1-4, with D uncertain. V gave up 2 bases and J gave up 6 bases, with 10 bases separating them. The CDR3 length is 14 residues. Germline-derived CDR1 and CDR2 are MNHNS and SASEGT.

The chain uses TRBV7-2 and TRBJ2-1; 11 positions agree with TRBD1. This CDR3 comprises 14 residues. Germline CDR1 and CDR2: SGHTA and FQGNSA. J was trimmed by 9 bases and V by 4 bases; bases with no gene match: 5. DNA for the CDR3: TGTGCCAGCAGCTCCGGACAGGGGGCATTTGAGCAGTTCTTC. Protein sequence: CASSSGQGAFEQFF.

The V call is TRBV5-4, the J call TRBJ2-5; 8 nucleotides line up with TRBD1. V shed 4 bases and J 5 bases; nucleotides not matched to a gene: 10. This CDR3 is 15 amino acids long. Germline-derived CDR1 and CDR2 are SGHNT and YYREEE (reference sequence). The CDR3 DNA reads TGTGCCAGCAGCCTATTTGACAGGGGAGATGAGACCCAGTACTTC. Its translation: CASSLFDRGDETQYF. Looking up the rest from reference TRBV5-4 and TRBJ2-5 gives the full variable domain: ETGVTQSPTHLIKTRGQQVTLRCSSQSGHNTVSWYQQALGQGPQFIFQYYREEENGRGNFPPRFSGLQFPNYSSELNVNALELDDSALYLCASSLFDRGDETQYFGPGTRLLVL.

The count of this clone is one. This chain uses TRBV28 with TRBJ2-1; 7 bases map to TRBD2. J lost 7 bases, V lost 7 bases, and 13 bases had no gene match. The germline V gene has CDR1 MDHEN and CDR2 SYDVKM. CDR3 length equals 15 residues. The CDR3 sequence is CASKESSGPFNEQFF. DNA for the CDR3: TGTGCCAGCAAGGAATCTAGCGGCCCGTTTAATGAGCAGTTCTTC.

The CDR3 loop reads CASSLEPGAVTGELFF. The CDR3 DNA sequence: TGTGCCAGCAGCTTGGAGCCAGGGGCCGTCACCGGGGAGCTGTTTTTT. The chain recombines TRBV5-4 with TRBJ2-2, with D perhaps matching TRBD1 (6 bases). Trimming removed 0 bases from V and 4 bases from J, with 13 bases in between. This CDR3 spans 16 amino acids. From germline, CDR1 is SGHNT and CDR2 YYREEE (reference sequence).

This clone appeared a single time. The chain joins TRBV24-1 to TRBJ1-2; 7 bases align to TRBD1. Germline loops: CDR1 KGHDR, CDR2 SFDVKD. The CDR3 sequence is 18 residues long. V lost 1 base and J lost 6; bases outside the gene matches: 16. Written as DNA, the CDR3 is TGTGCCACCAGTGATTTACAGTCCGAGAGGGGGCTTTACGATGGCTACACCTTC. Encoded protein: CATSDLQSERGLYDGYTF.

This clone was recorded only once. This chain connects TRBV6-5 to TRBJ2-7; a possible D gene is TRBD1 (6 bases). The V gene's germline CDR1 is MNHEY and CDR2 SVGAGI. The CDR3 contains 16 residues. V lost 0 bases, J lost 2 bases, and 14 bases lay in between. The CDR3 loop is CASSYSPTGVPYEQYF. The CDR3 region has the DNA TGTGCCAGCAGTTACTCGCCGACAGGCGTCCCCTACGAGCAGTACTTC.

The V gene is TRBV20-1, the J gene TRBJ1-1; D is undetermined. CDR3 size: 13 residues. Germline loops: CDR1 DFQATT, CDR2 SNEGSKA (reference sequence). V was clipped by 3 bases and J by 8 bases, with 16 bases between them. CDR3 loop: CSASTISVQEAFF. Here the CDR3 DNA reads TGCAGTGCTAGTACGATTAGCGTCCAGGAAGCTTTCTTT.

Ten or more counts support this clone. V gene TRBV11-3 combines with J gene TRBJ2-2, with 10 bases that match TRBD2. Trimming took 0 bases from V and 4 from J; bases not matched to a gene: 5. CDR1 and CDR2 (germline): SGHNT, YENEEA. This CDR3 is 17 amino acids long. The CDR3 protein is CASSLDPSSGGTGELFF. The DNA of the CDR3 is TGTGCCAGCAGCTTAGATCCATCTAGCGGGGGCACCGGGGAGCTGTTTTTT. The full variable domain, completed using reference TRBV11-3 and TRBJ2-2, is EAGVVQSPRYKIIEKKQPVAFWCNPISGHNTLYWYLQNLGQGPELLIRYENEEAVDDSQLPKDRFSAERLKGVDSTLKIQPAELGDSAVYLCASSLDPSSGGTGELFFGEGSRLTVL.